The clone carrying this T cell receptor (beta chain) has only a few counts. What it binds is not known. This entry belongs to a study of blood T cells in healthy people across ages. Germline CDR1 is SGHTA and CDR2 is FQGNSA. The germline V and J ends were trimmed by 6 bases and 7 bases, with 18 bases remaining between them. CDR3 length: 15 residues. A second PCR, run for about 7 to 11 cycles, used a sample-barcoded 5' primer plus a J-beta primer mix. TCRdb analysed the 5' RACE reads with MiXCR anew, one entry per CDR3 protein. The sample carries fewer than 1,200,000 distinct CDR3 sequences, 25% recorded once. Findings of the study overall: Compared with aged donors, long-lived donors showed fewer expanded clones, suggesting selection.

This same sample was also part of a study on T cells of mothers and their children. That study adds: The study found slightly higher but non-significant overlap in related versus unrelated mother-child pairs.

Sequencing used blood. V usage is TRBV7-2 and J usage is TRBJ2-2; a weak D match, TRBD1 (6 bases). This clonotype was obtained from a girl under 10 years old in good health. This CDR3 is CASSLGAGPLGELFF. DNA of the CDR3: TGTGCCAGCAGTTTGGGGGCAGGACCCCTCGGGGAGCTGTTTTTT.